This TCR beta chain was sequenced for a study of T cell changes during pregnancy in multiple sclerosis. V lost 1 base to trimming and J lost 9 bases; unmatched junction nucleotides: 8. The CDR3 is 15 residues long. The germline V gene encodes CDR1 KGHSH and CDR2 LQKENI. Generated by immunoSEQ multiplex PCR, the TCRdb table keeps only in-frame clones and is missing some. Of 33,000 or so clones in the sample, about 92% were seen once. The rearrangement uses TRBV18 and TRBJ2-3; 9 bases align to TRBD2. This TCR came from a female donor in good health, enrolled as a control in a pregnancy study. The source material was CD4+ T cells from peripheral blood mononuclear cells, sampled in the third trimester of pregnancy. This CDR3 is CASSPLGTSLGTQYF. The CDR3 DNA is TGTGCCAGCTCACCACTAGGGACTAGCTTGGGAACGCAGTATTTT.